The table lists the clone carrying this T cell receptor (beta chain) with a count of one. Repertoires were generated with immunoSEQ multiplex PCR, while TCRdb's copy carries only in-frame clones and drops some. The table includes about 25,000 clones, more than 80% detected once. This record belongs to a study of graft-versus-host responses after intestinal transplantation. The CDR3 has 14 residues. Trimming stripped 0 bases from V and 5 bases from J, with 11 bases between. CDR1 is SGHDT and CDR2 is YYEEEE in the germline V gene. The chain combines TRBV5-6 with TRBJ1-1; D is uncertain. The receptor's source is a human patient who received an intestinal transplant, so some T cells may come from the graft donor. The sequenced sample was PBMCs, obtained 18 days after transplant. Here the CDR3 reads CASSLESGGTEAFF. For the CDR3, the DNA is TGTGCCAGCAGCTTGGAATCGGGTGGAACTGAAGCTTTCTTT.